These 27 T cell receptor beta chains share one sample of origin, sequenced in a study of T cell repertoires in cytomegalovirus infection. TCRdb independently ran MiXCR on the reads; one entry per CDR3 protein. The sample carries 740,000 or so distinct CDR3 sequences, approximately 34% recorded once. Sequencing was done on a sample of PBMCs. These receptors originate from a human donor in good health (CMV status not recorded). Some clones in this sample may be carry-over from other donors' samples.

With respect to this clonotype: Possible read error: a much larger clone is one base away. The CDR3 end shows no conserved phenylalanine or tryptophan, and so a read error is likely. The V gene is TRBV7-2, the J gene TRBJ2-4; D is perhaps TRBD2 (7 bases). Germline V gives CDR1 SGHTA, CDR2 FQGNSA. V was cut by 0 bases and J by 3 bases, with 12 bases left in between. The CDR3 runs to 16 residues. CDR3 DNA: TGTGCCAGCAGCTTAGCTGGGGGGGCGCTCAAAAACATTCAGTACTGC. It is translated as CASSLAGGALKNIQYC.

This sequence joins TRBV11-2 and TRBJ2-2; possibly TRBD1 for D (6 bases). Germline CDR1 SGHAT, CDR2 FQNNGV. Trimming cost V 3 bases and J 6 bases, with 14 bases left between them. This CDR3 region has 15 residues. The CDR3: CASSFWQGKSGELFF. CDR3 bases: TGTGCCAGCAGCTTCTGGCAGGGGAAGTCCGGGGAGCTGTTTTTT.

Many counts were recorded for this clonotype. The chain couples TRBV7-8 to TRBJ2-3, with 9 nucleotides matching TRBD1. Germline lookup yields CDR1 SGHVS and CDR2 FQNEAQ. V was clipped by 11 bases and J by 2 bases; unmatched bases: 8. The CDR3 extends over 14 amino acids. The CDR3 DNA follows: TGTGCCCTTGGGACAGGGTCAATCACAGATACGCAGTATTTT. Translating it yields CALGTGSITDTQYF.

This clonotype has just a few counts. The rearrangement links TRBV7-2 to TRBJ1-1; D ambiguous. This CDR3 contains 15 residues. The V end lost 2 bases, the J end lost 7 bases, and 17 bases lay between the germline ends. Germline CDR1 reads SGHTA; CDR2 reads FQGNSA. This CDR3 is CASSLSEAITGEAFF. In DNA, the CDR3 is TGTGCCAGCAGCTTAAGCGAGGCCATCACGGGTGAAGCTTTCTTT. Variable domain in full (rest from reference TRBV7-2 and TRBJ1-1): GAGVSQSPSNKVTEKGKDVELRCDPISGHTALYWYRQSLGQGLEFLIYFQGNSAPDKSGLPSDRFSAERTGGSVSTLTIQRTQQEDSAVYLCASSLSEAITGEAFFGQGTRLTVV.

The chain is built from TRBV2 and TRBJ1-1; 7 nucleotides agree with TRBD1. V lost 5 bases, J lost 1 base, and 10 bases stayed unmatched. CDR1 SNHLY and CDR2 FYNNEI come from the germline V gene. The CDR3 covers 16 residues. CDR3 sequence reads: CASSSKTGYGNTEAFF. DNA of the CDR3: TGTGCCAGCAGTTCGAAGACAGGGTATGGGAACACTGAAGCTTTCTTT.

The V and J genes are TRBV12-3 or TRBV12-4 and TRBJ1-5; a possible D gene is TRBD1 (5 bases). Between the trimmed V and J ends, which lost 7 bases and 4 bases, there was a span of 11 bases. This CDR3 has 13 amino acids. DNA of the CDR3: TGTGCCAGCACCGGGGGGGGAAATCAGCCCCAGCATTTT. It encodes CASTGGGNQPQHF.

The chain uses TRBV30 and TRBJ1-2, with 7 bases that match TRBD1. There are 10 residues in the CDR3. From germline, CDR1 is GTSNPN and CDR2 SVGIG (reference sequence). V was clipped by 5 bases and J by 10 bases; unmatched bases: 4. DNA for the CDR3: TGTGCCTGGGCGGGACAGATCTACACCTTC. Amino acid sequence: CAWAGQIYTF.

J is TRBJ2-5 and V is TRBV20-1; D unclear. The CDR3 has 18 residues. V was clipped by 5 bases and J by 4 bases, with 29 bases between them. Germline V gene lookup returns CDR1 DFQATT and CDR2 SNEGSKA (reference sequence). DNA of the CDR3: TGCAGTGCTCTACGGATATCCAGAAGGTCTGTCTGGGCAGAGACCCAGTACTTC. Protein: CSALRISRRSVWAETQYF.

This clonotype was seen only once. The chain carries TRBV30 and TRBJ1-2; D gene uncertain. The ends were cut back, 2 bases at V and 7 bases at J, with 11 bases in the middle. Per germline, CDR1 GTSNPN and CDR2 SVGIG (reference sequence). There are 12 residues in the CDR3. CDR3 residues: CAWSSSVGGYTF. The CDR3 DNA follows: TGTGCCTGGAGTTCGTCCGTGGGTGGCTACACCTTC.

The CDR3 DNA is TGTGCCAGCAGCCAATCCCGACTAGCGGGAGTCTCCTACGAGCAGTACTTC. The encoded protein is CASSQSRLAGVSYEQYF. V is TRBV6-6 and J is TRBJ2-7; 12 positions match TRBD2. The germline V gene has CDR1 MNHNY and CDR2 SVGAGI (reference sequence). V lost 6 bases to trimming and J lost 0 bases; unmatched junction nucleotides: 9. This CDR3 spans 17 amino acids.

CDR3 region: CATSGSNYGYTF. Written as DNA, the CDR3 is TGTGCCACTTCAGGGTCTAACTATGGCTACACCTTC. The gene calls are TRBV19 and TRBJ1-2; D possibly corresponds to TRBD1 (5 bases). The V gene's germline CDR1 is LNHDA and CDR2 SQIVND (reference sequence). The CDR3 has 12 residues. Between the trimmed V and J ends, which lost 10 bases and 0 bases, there was a span of 9 bases.

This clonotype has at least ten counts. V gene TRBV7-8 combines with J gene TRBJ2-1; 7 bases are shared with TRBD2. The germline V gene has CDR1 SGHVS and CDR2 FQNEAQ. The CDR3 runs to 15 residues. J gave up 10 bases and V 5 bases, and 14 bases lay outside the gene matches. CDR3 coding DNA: TGTGCCAGCAGCCTGAGGCGAGCGGGACTCAAGGAGCAGTTCTTC. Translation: CASSLRRAGLKEQFF.

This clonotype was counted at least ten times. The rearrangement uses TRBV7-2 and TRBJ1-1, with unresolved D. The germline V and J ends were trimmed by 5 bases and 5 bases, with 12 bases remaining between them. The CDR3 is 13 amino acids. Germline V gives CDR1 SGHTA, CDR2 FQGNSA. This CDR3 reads CASSQNHGTEAFF. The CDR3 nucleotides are TGTGCCAGCAGCCAGAACCATGGGACTGAAGCTTTCTTT.

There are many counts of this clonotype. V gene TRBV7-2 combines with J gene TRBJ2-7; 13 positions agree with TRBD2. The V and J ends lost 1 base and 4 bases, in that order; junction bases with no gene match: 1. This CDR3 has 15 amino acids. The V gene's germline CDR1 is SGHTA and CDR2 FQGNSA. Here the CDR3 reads CASSLGTSGRYEQYF. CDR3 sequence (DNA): TGTGCCAGCAGCTTAGGGACTAGCGGGAGATACGAGCAGTACTTC.

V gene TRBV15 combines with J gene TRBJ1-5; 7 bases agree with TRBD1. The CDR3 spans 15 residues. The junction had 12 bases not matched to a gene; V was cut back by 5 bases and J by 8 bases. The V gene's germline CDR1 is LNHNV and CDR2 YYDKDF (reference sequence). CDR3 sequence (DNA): TGTGCCACCAGCGCCCGAGCACAGGGGATTAAGCCCCAGCATTTT. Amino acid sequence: CATSARAQGIKPQHF.

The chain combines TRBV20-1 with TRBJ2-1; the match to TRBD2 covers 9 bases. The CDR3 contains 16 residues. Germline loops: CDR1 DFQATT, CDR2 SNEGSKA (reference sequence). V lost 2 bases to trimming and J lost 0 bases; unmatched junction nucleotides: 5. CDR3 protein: CSARSHSGSSYNEQFF. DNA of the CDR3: TGCAGTGCTAGATCCCATAGCGGGAGCTCCTACAATGAGCAGTTCTTC.

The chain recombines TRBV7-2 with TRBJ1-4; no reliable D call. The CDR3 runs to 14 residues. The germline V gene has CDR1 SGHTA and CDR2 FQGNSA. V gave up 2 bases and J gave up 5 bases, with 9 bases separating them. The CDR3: CASSLSSANEKLFF. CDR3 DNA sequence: TGTGCCAGCAGCTTAAGCAGCGCGAATGAAAAACTGTTTTTT.

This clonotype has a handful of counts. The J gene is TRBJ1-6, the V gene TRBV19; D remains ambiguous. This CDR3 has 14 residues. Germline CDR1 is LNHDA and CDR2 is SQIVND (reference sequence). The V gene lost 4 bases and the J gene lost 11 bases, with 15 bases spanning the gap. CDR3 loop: CASSTQETRTPLHF. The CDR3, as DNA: TGTGCCAGTAGTACTCAGGAAACCCGGACACCCCTCCACTTT.

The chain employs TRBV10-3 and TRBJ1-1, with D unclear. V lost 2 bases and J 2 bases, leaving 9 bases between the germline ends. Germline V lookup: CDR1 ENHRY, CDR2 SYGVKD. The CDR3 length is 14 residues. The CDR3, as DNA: TGTGCCATCAGTGAGCAAGGTCTCAACACTGAAGCTTTCTTT. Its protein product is CAISEQGLNTEAFF.

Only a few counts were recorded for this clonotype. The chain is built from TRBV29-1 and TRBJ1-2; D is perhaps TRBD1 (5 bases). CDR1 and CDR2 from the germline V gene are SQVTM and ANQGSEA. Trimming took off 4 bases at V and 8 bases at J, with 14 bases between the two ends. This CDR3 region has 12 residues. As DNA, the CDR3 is TGCAGCGTTGGCTGGCAGGGTGAGGGCTACACCTTC. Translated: CSVGWQGEGYTF. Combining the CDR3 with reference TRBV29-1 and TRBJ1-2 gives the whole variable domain SAVISQKPSRDICQRGTSLTIQCQVDSQVTMMFWYRQQPGQSLTLIATANQGSEATYESGFVIDKFPISRPNLTFSTLTVSNMSPEDSSIYLCSVGWQGEGYTFGSGTRLTVV.

CDR3 region: CASSLSTSAGGLFF. For the CDR3, the DNA is TGTGCCAGCAGCTTAAGCACTAGTGCCGGGGGCCTGTTTTTT. The chain links TRBV7-2 to TRBJ2-2; the D call may be TRBD1 or TRBD2 (6 bases each). With 2 bases removed from V and 14 bases from J, the gap between germline ends came to 18 bases. Germline CDR1 SGHTA, CDR2 FQGNSA. The length of the CDR3 is 14 residues.

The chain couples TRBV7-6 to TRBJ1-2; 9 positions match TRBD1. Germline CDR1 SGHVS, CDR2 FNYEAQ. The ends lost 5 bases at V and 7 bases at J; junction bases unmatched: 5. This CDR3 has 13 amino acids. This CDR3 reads CASSVQGAVGYTF. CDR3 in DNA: TGTGCCAGCAGCGTACAGGGGGCGGTTGGCTACACCTTC.

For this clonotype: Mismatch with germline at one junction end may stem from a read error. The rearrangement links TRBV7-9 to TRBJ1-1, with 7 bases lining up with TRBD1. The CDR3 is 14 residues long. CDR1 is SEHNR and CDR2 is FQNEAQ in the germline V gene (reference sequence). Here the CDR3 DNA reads TGTGCCAGCAGCCCCGACAGGGCCCACACTGAAGCTTTATTT. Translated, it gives CASSPDRAHTEALF.

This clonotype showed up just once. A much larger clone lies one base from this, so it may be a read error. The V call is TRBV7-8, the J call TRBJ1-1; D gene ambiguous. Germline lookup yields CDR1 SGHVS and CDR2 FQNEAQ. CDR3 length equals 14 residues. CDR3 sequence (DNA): TGTGCCAGCAGCCCACAGACAATGAACACTGAAGCTTTATTT. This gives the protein CASSPQTMNTEALF.

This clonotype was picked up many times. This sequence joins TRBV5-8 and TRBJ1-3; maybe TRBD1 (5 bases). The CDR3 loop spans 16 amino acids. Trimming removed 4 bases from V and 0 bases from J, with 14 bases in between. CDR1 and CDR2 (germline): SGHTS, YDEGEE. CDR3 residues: CASSAGLRLSGNTIYF. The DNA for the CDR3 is TGTGCCAGCAGCGCGGGACTTAGACTCTCTGGAAACACCATATATTTT.

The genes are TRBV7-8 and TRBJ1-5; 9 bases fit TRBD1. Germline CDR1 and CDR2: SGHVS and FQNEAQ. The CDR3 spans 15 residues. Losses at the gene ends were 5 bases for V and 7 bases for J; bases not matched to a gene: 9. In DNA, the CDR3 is TGTGCCAGCAGCCCAATACAGGGGGCCGGACAGCCCCAGCATTTT. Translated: CASSPIQGAGQPQHF.

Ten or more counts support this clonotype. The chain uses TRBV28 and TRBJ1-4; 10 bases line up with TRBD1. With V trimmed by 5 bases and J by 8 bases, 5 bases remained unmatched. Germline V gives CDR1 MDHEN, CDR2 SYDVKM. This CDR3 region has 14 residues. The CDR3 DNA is TGTGCCAGCAGTCCGGGACAGGGGTGGGAAAAACTGTTTTTT. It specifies CASSPGQGWEKLFF. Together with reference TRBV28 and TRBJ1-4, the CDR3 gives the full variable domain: DVKVTQSSRYLVKRTGEKVFLECVQDMDHENMFWYRQDPGLGLRLIYFSYDVKMKEKGDIPEGYSVSREKKERFSLILESASTNQTSMYLCASSPGQGWEKLFFGSGTQLSVL.